This section outlines one T cell receptor (beta chain) sequence together with its context. The data belong to a study of blood T cell repertoires in COVID-19. The wider study: The cDNA or gDNA used as material had been derived from T cells, B-cell-depleted T cells, or PBMCs.

The CDR3 sequence is 12 residues long. The germline CDR1 and CDR2 sequences are SQVTM and ANQGSEA. The repertoire was sequenced with immunoSEQ multiplex PCR; TCRdb's copy has only in-frame clones and lacks some. The sample shows 280,000 or so clones, approximately 85% of them seen only once. The V gene is TRBV29-1, the J gene TRBJ1-2; TRBD1 aligns across 8 bases. The sequencing sample was made of peripheral blood. The receptor was isolated from a man between 18 and 29 years old with active or convalescent COVID-19. This chain's CDR3 is CSLRTGKYGYTF. CDR3 nucleotide sequence: TGCAGTCTCAGGACAGGGAAGTATGGCTACACCTTC.